What follows describes a single T cell receptor (beta chain). The data originate from a study of blood T cell repertoires in COVID-19. On the study more broadly: PBMCs, B-cell-depleted T cells, or T cells were the source of the cDNA or gDNA that made up the material.

TCRdb's copy holds only in-frame clones and misses some; the assay was immunoSEQ multiplex PCR. The repertoire holds more than 200,000 clones, with 85% to 90% as singletons. The CDR3 loop spans 15 amino acids. V was pared by 0 bases and J by 10 bases, with 5 bases of the junction left unmatched. CDR1 is LNHNV, CDR2 YYDKDF, per germline (reference sequence). The sample taken for sequencing was peripheral blood. The V gene is TRBV15, the J gene TRBJ1-6, with 8 nucleotides matching TRBD1. The sequence derives from a man older than 75 with acute or convalescent COVID-19. The CDR3 loop is CATSRDPGGNSPLHF. CDR3 bases: TGTGCCACCAGCAGAGACCCAGGGGGCAACTCACCCCTCCACTTT. The full variable domain, with the rest looked up from reference TRBV15 and TRBJ1-6, is DAMVIQNPRYQVTQFGKPVTLSCSQTLNHNVMYWYQQKSSQAPKLLFHYYDKDFNNEADTPDNFQSRRPNTSFCFLDIRSPGLGDTAMYLCATSRDPGGNSPLHFGNGTRLTVT.